One and the same sample provided the 14 T cell receptor beta chains below, sequenced in a study of blood T cell repertoires in COVID-19 (dated by TCRdb to about 2020). The library relied on the immunoSEQ multiplex PCR assay. TCRdb carries this immuneACCESS record with in-frame sequences only. Its versions omit some clonotypes, under half of them owing to an unresolved V gene in the studies checked, with the rest unexplained. The sample has 200,000 to 250,000 clones on record, 70% to 85% of them singletons. The ten biggest clones cover 4.5% to 6% of the sample. The sample comprised peripheral blood. All receptors come from a woman aged 80 or over with active or convalescent COVID-19.

The genes are TRBV5-5 and TRBJ1-3, with a weak D call TRBD1 (6 bases). Germline CDR1 and CDR2: SGHKS and YYEKEE (reference sequence). Trimming took off 2 bases at V and 0 bases at J, with 15 bases between the two ends. CDR3 length: 17 residues. CDR3 protein: CASSFPRTGLSGNTIYF. The CDR3 nucleotides read TGTGCCAGCAGCTTCCCACGAACAGGGCTCTCTGGAAACACCATATATTTT.

This clone was found once. The sample carries other DNA sequences with the same CDR3. The chain combines TRBV18 with TRBJ2-7, with 9 positions matching TRBD1. The J segment lost 4 bases and the V segment lost 3 bases, leaving 1 base of the junction unmatched. The CDR3 covers 13 residues. CDR1 and CDR2 (germline): KGHSH, LQKENI. CDR3 region: CASSPTGGYEQYF. CDR3 nucleotides: TGTGCCAGCTCACCGACAGGGGGATACGAGCAGTACTTC.

This chain uses TRBV18 with TRBJ1-1; D not certain. Trimming removed 3 bases from V and 5 bases from J, with 13 bases in between. Germline CDR1 KGHSH, CDR2 LQKENI. This CDR3 has 14 amino acids. DNA of the CDR3: TGTGCCAGCTCACCTGTCGAGGGAGGTACTGAAGCTTTCTTT. Its translation: CASSPVEGGTEAFF.

The chain carries TRBV19 and TRBJ1-4; D uncertain. V lost 1 base and J lost 8, with 17 bases in between. Germline V CDR1 and CDR2: LNHDA, SQIVND (reference sequence). The CDR3 runs 16 residues. The CDR3 spells CASSIGAATMREKLFF. The CDR3 coding sequence is TGTGCCAGTAGTATAGGGGCCGCCACAATGAGAGAAAAACTGTTTTTT.

The chain combines TRBV28 with TRBJ1-2, with TRBD1 identical over 11 bases. The CDR3 sequence is 14 residues long. With V trimmed by 6 bases and J by 4 bases, 4 bases remained unmatched. CDR1 MDHEN and CDR2 SYDVKM come from the germline V gene. CDR3: CASRRDRGSYGYTF. As DNA, the CDR3 is TGTGCCAGCAGACGGGACAGGGGGTCCTATGGCTACACCTTC.

The table lists this clone with a few counts. The J gene is TRBJ1-3, the V gene TRBV4-2, with a tentative D call TRBD1 (6 bases). V was cut by 2 bases and J by 0 bases, with 14 bases left in between. This CDR3 has 17 residues. From germline, CDR1 is LGHNA and CDR2 YNFKEQ. The CDR3, as DNA: TGTGCCAGCAGCCAACACAGGGTCTCCAGCTCTGGAAACACCATATATTTT. This gives the protein CASSQHRVSSSGNTIYF.

This clone was found once. The V gene is TRBV5-1, the J gene TRBJ1-1; D is uncertain. The CDR3 length is 14 residues. The germline CDR1 and CDR2 sequences are SGHRS and YFSETQ. Trimming shortened V by 0 bases and J by 2 bases, and 8 bases separated the two germline ends. CDR3 coding DNA: TGCGCCAGCAGCTTGGGAGCAGGTAACACTGAAGCTTTCTTT. Translating it yields CASSLGAGNTEAFF.

J is TRBJ2-3 and V is TRBV2, with 14 bases identical to TRBD2. Germline values: CDR1 SNHLY, CDR2 FYNNEI. V trimming: 4 bases; J trimming: 6 bases; junction bases outside the gene matches: 0. This CDR3 is 14 amino acids long. CDR3 coding DNA: TGTGCCAGCAGTGGACTAGCGGGGGGGGATACGCAGTATTTT. It specifies CASSGLAGGDTQYF.

This clone was seen only once. In the same sample, other DNA sequences code for this CDR3. The chain joins TRBV5-1 to TRBJ1-4; D possibly corresponds to TRBD1 (6 bases). V lost 3 bases and J 1 base, leaving 7 bases between the germline ends. This CDR3 is built from 14 residues. The germline CDR1 and CDR2 sequences are SGHRS and YFSETQ. CDR3 loop: CASSSGVTNEKLFF. For the CDR3, the DNA is TGCGCCAGCAGCTCAGGGGTAACTAATGAAAAACTGTTTTTT. The entire variable domain, with the rest obtained from reference TRBV5-1 and TRBJ1-4, is as follows: KAGVTQTPRYLIKTRGQQVTLSCSPISGHRSVSWYQQTPGQGLQFLFEYFSETQRNKGNFPGRFSGRQFSNSRSEMNVSTLELGDSALYLCASSSGVTNEKLFFGSGTQLSVL.

The J gene is TRBJ2-7, the V gene TRBV5-1, with D tentatively TRBD1 (6 bases). The CDR3 has 13 amino acids. CDR1 SGHRS and CDR2 YFSETQ come from the germline V gene. With 4 bases removed from V and 2 bases from J, the gap between germline ends came to 10 bases. CDR3 residues: CASSMDSTYEQYF. The CDR3 DNA sequence: TGCGCCAGCAGCATGGACAGCACCTACGAGCAGTACTTC.

The chain links TRBV11-2 to TRBJ1-4; TRBD1 agrees at 7 bases. The V and J ends lost 3 bases and 6 bases, in that order; junction bases with no gene match: 13. Germline-derived CDR1 and CDR2 are SGHAT and FQNNGV. CDR3 size: 17 residues. In DNA, the CDR3 is TGTGCCAGCAGCTTCCTTGCGGGAGGGCAGGGGGATGAAAAACTGTTTTTT. Translation gives CASSFLAGGQGDEKLFF.

The V gene is TRBV18, the J gene TRBJ1-2, with D tentatively TRBD1 (6 bases). The CDR3 contains 13 residues. Trimming removed 3 bases at V and 6 bases at J, with 11 bases between. Germline V gives CDR1 KGHSH, CDR2 LQKENI. CDR3 sequence reads: CASSPGTTNGYTF. DNA of the CDR3: TGTGCCAGCTCACCTGGGACAACAAATGGCTACACCTTC.

V usage is TRBV10-1 and J usage is TRBJ1-1; 8 nucleotides align to TRBD1. This CDR3 is built from 18 residues. In germline, CDR1 is WNHNN, CDR2 SYGVQD (reference sequence). V was clipped by 1 base and J by 5 bases; unmatched bases: 15. CDR3 in amino acids: CASSEYGTGEQGQTEAFF. As DNA, the CDR3 is TGCGCCAGCAGTGAGTACGGGACAGGCGAACAGGGTCAGACTGAAGCTTTCTTT.

V is TRBV7-9 and J is TRBJ2-3, with D maybe TRBD1 (6 bases). The germline V gene encodes CDR1 SEHNR and CDR2 FQNEAQ (reference sequence). Trimming took off 7 bases at V and 8 bases at J, with 16 bases between the two ends. CDR3 length: 13 residues. CDR3 in amino acids: CASNDLQGATQYF. The DNA for the CDR3 is TGTGCCAGCAACGACTTACAGGGAGCTACGCAGTATTTT.